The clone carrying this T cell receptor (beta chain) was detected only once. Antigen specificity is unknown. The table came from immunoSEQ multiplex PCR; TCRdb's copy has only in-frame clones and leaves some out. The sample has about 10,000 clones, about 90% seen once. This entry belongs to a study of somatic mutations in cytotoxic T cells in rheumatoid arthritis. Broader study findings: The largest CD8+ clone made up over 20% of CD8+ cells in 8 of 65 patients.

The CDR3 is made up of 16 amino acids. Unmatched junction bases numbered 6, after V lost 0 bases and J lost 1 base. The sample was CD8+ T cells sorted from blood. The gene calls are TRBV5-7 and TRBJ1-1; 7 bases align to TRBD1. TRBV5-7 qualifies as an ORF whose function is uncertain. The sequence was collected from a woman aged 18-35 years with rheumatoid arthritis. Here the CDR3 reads CASSLGAGTANTEAFF. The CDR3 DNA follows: TGTGCCAGCAGCTTGGGGGCGGGGACAGCGAACACTGAAGCTTTCTTT.